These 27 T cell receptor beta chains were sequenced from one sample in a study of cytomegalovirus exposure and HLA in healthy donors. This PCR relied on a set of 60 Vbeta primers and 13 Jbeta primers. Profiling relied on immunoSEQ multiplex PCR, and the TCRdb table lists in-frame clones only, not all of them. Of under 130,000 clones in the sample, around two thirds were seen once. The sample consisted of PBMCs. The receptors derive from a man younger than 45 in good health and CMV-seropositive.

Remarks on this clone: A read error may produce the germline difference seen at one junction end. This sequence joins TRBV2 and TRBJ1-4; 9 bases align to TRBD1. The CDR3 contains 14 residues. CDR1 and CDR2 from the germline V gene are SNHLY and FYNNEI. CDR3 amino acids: CASRIQGAGEKLLF. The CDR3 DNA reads TGTGCCAGCAGGATACAGGGGGCAGGGGAAAAACTGCTTTTT.

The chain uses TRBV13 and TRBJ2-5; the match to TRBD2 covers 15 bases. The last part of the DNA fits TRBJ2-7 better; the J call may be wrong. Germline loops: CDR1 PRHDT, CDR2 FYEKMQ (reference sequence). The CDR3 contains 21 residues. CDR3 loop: CASSGNPVGLAGGSSSYEQYF. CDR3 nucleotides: TGTGCCAGCAGCGGAAACCCCGTAGGACTAGCGGGGGGGTCCAGCTCCTACGAGCAGTACTTC.

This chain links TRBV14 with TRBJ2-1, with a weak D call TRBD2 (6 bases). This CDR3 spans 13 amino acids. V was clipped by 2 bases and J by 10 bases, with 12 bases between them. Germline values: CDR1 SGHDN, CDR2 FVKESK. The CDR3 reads CASSQNYREEQFF. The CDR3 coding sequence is TGTGCCAGCAGCCAAAACTACCGGGAGGAGCAGTTCTTC.

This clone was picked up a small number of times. The CDR3 nucleotides are TGTGCCAGCAGTAACGTAGCCGGGACCCAGTACTTC. It is translated as CASSNVAGTQYF. V is TRBV2 and J is TRBJ2-5; no clear D gene. Germline CDR1 is SNHLY and CDR2 is FYNNEI. Trimming took off 5 bases at V and 7 bases at J, with 11 bases between the two ends. The CDR3 totals 12 residues.

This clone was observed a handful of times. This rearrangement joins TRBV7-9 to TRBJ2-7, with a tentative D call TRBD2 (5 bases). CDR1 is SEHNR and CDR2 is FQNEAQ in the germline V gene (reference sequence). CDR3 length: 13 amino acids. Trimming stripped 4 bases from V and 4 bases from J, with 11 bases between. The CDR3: CASSSGGWYEQYF. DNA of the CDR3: TGTGCCAGCAGCTCCGGAGGCTGGTACGAGCAGTACTTC.

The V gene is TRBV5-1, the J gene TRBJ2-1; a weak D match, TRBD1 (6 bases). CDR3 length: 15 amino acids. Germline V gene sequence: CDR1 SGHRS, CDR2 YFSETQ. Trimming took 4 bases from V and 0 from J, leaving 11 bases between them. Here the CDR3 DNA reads TGCGCCAGCAGCGTGGACAGTCGCTCCTACAATGAGCAGTTCTTC. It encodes CASSVDSRSYNEQFF.

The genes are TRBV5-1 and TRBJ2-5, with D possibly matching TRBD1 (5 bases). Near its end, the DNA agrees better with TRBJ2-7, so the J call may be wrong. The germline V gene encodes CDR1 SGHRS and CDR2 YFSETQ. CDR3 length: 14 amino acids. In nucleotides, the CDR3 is TGCGCCAGCGGCATGCAGGGCCGGACCTACGAGCAGTACTTC. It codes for CASGMQGRTYEQYF.

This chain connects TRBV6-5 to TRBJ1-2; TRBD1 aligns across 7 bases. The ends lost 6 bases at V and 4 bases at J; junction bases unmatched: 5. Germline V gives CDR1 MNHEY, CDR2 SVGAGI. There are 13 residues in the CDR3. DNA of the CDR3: TGTGCCAGCAGCTCGACAGGGTCCTATGGCTACACCTTC. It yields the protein CASSSTGSYGYTF.

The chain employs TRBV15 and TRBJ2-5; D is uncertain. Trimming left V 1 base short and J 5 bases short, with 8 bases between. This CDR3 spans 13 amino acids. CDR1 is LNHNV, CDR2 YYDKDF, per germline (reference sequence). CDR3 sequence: CATSRVVPETQYF. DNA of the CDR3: TGTGCCACCAGCAGAGTAGTCCCTGAGACCCAGTACTTC.

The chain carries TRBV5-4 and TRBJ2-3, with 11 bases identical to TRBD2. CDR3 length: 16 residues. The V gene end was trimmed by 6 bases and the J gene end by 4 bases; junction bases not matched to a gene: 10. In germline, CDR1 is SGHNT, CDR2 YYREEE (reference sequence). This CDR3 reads CASNPSGTSGSDTQYF. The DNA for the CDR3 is TGTGCCAGCAACCCAAGTGGGACTAGCGGTTCAGATACGCAGTATTTT.

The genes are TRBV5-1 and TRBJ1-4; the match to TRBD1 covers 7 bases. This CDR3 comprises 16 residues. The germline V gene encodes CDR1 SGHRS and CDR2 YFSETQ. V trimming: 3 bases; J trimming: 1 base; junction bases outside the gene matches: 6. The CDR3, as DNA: TGCGCCAGCAGCTCTTACAGGGGTTTAACTAATGAAAAACTGTTTTTT. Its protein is CASSSYRGLTNEKLFF.

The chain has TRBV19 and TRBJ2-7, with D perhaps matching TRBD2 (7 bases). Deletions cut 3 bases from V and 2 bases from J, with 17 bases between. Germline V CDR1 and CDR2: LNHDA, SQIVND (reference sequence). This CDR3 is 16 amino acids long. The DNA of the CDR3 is TGTGCCAGTAGTATGGGGGGGGGCGGGGGCGCCTACGAGCAGTACTTC. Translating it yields CASSMGGGGGAYEQYF. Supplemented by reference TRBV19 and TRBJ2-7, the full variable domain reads DGGITQSPKYLFRKEGQNVTLSCEQNLNHDAMYWYRQDPGQGLRLIYYSQIVNDFQKGDIAEGYSVSREKKESFPLTVTSAQKNPTAFYLCASSMGGGGGAYEQYFGPGTRLTVT.

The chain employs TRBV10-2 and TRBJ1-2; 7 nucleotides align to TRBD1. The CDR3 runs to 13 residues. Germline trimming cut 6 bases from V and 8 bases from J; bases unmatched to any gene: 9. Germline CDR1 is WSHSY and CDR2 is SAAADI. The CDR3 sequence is CASSEQGRGGYTF. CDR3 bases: TGCGCCAGCAGCGAACAGGGGCGTGGAGGCTACACCTTC.

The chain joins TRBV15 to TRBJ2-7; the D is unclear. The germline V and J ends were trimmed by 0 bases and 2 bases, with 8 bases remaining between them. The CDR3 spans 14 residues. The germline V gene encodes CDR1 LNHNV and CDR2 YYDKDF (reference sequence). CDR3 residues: CATSRERNTYEQYF. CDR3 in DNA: TGTGCCACCAGCAGAGAGAGAAATACCTACGAGCAGTACTTC.

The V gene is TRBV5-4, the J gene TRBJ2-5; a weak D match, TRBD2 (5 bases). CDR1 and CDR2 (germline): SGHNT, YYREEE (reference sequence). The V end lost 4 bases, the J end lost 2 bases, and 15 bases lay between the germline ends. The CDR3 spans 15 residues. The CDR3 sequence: CASSGHGAAQETQYF. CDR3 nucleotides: TGTGCCAGCAGCGGGCACGGAGCGGCTCAAGAGACCCAGTACTTC.

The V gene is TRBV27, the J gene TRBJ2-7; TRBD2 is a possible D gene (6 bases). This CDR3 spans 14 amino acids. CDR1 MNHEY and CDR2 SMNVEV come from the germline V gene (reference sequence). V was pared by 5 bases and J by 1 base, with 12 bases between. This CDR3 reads CASSPEGPSYEQYF. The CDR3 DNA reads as TGTGCCAGCAGTCCGGAGGGACCGTCCTACGAGCAGTACTTC.

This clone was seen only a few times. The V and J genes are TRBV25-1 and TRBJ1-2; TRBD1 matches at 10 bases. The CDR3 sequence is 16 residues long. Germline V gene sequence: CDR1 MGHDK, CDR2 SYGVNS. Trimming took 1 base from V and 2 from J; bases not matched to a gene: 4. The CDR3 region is CASSEFGQGGNYGYTF. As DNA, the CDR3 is TGTGCCAGCAGTGAATTCGGACAGGGGGGCAACTATGGCTACACCTTC.

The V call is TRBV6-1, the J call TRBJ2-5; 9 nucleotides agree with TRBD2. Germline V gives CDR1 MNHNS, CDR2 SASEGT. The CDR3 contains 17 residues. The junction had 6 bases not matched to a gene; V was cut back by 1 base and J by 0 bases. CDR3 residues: CASSEVISGGNQETQYF. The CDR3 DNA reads TGTGCCAGCAGTGAAGTGATTAGCGGGGGAAACCAAGAGACCCAGTACTTC.

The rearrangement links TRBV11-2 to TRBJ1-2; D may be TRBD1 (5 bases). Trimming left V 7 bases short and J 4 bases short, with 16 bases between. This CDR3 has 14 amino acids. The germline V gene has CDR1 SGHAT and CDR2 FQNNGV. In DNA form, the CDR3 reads TGTGCCAGCACCTGGGGGGGGTTAAGCTATGGCTACACCTTC. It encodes CASTWGGLSYGYTF.

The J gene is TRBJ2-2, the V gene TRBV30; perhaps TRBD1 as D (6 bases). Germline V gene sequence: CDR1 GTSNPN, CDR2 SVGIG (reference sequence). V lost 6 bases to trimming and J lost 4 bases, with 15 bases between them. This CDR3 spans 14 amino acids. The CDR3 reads CACNRASGTGELFF. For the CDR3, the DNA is TGTGCCTGTAACAGGGCATCGGGCACCGGGGAGCTGTTTTTT.

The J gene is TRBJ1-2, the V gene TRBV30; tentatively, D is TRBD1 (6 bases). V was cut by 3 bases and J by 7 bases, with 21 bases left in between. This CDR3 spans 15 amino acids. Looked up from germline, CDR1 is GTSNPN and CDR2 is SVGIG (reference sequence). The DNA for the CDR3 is TGTGCCTGGAGCCTAACCTGGACAGAACCGCGTGGCTACACCTTC. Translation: CAWSLTWTEPRGYTF.

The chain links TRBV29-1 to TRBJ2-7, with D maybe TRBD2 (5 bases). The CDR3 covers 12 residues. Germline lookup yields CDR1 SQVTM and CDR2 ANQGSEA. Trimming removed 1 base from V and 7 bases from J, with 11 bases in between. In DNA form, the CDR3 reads TGCAGCGTTGAAGTGCGCCCGGGGGAGCAGTACTTC. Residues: CSVEVRPGEQYF.

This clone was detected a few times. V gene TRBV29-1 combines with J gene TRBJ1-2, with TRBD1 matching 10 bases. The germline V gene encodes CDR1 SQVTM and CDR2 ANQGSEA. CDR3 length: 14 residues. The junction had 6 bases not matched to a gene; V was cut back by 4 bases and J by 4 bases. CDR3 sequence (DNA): TGCAGCGTTGGGGACAGGGGAGGCGTCTATGGCTACACCTTC. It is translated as CSVGDRGGVYGYTF.

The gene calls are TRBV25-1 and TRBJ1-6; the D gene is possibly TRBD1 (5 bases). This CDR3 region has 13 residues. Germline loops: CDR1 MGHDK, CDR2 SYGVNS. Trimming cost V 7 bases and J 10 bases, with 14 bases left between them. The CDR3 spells CASTHQGRSPLHF. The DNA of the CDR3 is TGTGCCAGCACCCATCAGGGTCGGTCACCCCTCCACTTT.

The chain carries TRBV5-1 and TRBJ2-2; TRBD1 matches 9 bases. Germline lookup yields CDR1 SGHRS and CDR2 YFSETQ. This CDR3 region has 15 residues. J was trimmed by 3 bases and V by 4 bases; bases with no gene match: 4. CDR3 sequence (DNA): TGCGCCAGCAGCGAAAGGACAGGGGACACCGGGGAGCTGTTTTTT. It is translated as CASSERTGDTGELFF. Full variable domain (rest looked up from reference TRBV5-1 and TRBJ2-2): KAGVTQTPRYLIKTRGQQVTLSCSPISGHRSVSWYQQTPGQGLQFLFEYFSETQRNKGNFPGRFSGRQFSNSRSEMNVSTLELGDSALYLCASSERTGDTGELFFGEGSRLTVL.

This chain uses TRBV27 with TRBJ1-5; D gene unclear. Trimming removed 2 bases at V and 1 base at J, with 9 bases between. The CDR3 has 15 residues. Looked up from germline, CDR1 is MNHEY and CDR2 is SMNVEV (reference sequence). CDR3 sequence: CASSLGYGSNQPQHF. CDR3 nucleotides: TGTGCCAGCAGTTTAGGCTACGGGAGCAATCAGCCCCAGCATTTT.

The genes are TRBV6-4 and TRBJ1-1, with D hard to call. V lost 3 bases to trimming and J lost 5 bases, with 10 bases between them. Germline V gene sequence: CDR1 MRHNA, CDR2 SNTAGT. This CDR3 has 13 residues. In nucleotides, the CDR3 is TGTGCCAGCAGTGAATTTCGAGGGACTGAAGCTTTCTTT. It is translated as CASSEFRGTEAFF.